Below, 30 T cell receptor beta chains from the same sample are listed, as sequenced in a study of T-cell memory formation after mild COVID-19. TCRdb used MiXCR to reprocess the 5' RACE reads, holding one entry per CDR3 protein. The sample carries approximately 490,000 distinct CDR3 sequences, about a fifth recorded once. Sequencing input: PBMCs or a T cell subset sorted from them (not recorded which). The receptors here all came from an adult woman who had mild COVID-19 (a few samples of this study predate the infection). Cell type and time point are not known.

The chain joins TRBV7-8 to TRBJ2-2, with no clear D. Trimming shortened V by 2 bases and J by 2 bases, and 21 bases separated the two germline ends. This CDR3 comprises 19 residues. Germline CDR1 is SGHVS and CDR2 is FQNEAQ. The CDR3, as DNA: TGTGCCAGCAGCTTATTCTCCTCGCGCGTCACTATCAACACCGGGGAGCTGTTTTTT. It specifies CASSLFSSRVTINTGELFF.

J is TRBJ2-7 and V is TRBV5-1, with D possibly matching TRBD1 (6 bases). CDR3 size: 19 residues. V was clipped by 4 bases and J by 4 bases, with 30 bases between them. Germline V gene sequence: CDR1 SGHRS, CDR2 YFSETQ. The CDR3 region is CASSRKSLERDRITYEQYF. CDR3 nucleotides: TGCGCCAGCAGCCGTAAATCCCTAGAACGAGACAGGATTACGTACGAGCAGTACTTC.

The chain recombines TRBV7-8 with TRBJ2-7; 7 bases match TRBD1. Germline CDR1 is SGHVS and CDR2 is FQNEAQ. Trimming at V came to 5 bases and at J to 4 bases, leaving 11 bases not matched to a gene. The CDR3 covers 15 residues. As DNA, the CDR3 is TGTGCCAGCAGCCTCCCGGGCAGGGGGTCGTACGAGCAGTACTTC. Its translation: CASSLPGRGSYEQYF. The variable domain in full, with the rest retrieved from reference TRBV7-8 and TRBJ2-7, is GAGVSQSPRYKVAKRGQDVALRCDPISGHVSLFWYQQALGQGPEFLTYFQNEAQLDKSGLPSDRFFAERPEGSVSTLKIQRTQQEDSAVYLCASSLPGRGSYEQYFGPGTRLTVT.

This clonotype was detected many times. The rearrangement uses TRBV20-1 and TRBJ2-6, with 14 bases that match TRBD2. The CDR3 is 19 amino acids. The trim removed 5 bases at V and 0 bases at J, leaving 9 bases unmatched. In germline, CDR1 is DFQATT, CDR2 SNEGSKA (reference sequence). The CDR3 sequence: CSAGGTSGGLSSGANVLTF. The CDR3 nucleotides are TGCAGTGCTGGGGGGACTAGCGGGGGACTCAGCTCTGGGGCCAACGTCCTGACTTTC.

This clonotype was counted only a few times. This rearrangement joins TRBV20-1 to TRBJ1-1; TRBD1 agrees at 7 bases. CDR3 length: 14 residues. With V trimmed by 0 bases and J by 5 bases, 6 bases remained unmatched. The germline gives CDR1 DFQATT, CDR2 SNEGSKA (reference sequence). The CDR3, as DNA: TGCAGTGCTAGAGAGCCCCAGGGGGTGACTGAAGCTTTCTTT. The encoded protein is CSAREPQGVTEAFF.

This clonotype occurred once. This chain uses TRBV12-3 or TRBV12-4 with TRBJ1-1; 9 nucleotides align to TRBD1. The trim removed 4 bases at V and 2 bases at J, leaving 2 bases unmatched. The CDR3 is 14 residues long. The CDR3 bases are TGTGCCAGCAGTTGGACAGGGGATAACACTGAAGCTTTCTTT. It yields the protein CASSWTGDNTEAFF.

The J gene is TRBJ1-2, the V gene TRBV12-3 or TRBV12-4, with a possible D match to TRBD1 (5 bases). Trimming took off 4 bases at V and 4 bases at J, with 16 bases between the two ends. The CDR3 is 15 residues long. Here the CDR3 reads CASSSSTREGYGYTF. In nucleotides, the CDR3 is TGTGCCAGCAGTTCCTCTACCAGGGAGGGCTATGGCTACACCTTC.

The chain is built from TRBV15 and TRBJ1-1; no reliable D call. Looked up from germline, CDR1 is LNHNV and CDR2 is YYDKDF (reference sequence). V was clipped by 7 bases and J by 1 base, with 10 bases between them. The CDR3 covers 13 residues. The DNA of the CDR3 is TGTGCCACCATAAGGAAGGGGAACACTGAAGCTTTCTTT. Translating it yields CATIRKGNTEAFF.

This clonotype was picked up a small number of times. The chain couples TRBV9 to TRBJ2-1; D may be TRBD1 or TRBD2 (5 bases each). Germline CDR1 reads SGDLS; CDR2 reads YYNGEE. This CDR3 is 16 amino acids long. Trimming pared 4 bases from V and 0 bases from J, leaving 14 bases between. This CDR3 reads CASSPWGISSYNEQFF. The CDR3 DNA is TGTGCCAGCAGCCCCTGGGGGATCAGCTCCTACAATGAGCAGTTCTTC.

CDR3 loop: CASSLGSRTNPYEQYF. The DNA of the CDR3 is TGTGCCAGCAGCTTAGGGAGCCGGACAAACCCCTACGAGCAGTACTTC. This rearrangement joins TRBV7-8 to TRBJ2-7; TRBD1 might be the D (5 bases). Between the trimmed V and J ends, which lost 1 base and 2 bases, there was a span of 15 bases. Per germline, CDR1 SGHVS and CDR2 FQNEAQ. There are 16 residues in the CDR3. The full variable domain, rest sourced from reference TRBV7-8 and TRBJ2-7, is GAGVSQSPRYKVAKRGQDVALRCDPISGHVSLFWYQQALGQGPEFLTYFQNEAQLDKSGLPSDRFFAERPEGSVSTLKIQRTQQEDSAVYLCASSLGSRTNPYEQYFGPGTRLTVT.

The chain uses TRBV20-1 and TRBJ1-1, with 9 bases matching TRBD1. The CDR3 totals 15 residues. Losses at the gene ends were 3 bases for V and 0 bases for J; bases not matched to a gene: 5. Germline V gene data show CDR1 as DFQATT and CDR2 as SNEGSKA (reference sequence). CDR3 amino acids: CSARGTGWLNTEAFF. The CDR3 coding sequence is TGCAGTGCTAGGGGGACAGGGTGGTTGAACACTGAAGCTTTCTTT.

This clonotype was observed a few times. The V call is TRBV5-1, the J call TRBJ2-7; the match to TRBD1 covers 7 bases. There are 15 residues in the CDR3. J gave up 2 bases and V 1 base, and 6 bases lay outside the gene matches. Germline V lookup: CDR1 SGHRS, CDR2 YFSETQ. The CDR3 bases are TGCGCCAGCAGCTTGACAGGGGACCGGACCTACGAGCAGTACTTC. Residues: CASSLTGDRTYEQYF.

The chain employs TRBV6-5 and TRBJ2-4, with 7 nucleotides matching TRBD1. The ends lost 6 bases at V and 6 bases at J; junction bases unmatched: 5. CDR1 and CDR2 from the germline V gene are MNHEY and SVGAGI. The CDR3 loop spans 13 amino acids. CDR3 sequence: CASSHGDRNIQYF. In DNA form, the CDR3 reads TGTGCCAGCAGCCACGGGGACAGAAACATTCAGTACTTC.

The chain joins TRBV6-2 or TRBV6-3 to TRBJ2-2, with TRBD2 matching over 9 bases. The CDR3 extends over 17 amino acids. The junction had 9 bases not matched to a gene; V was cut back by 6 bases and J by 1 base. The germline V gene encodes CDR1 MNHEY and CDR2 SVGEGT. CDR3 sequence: CASSPFYSGRNTGELFF. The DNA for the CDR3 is TGTGCCAGCAGCCCTTTCTATAGCGGGAGGAACACCGGGGAGCTGTTTTTT.

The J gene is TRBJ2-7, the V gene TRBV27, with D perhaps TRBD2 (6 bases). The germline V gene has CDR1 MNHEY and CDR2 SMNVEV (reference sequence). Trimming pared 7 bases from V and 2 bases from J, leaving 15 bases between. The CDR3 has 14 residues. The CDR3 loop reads CASMRGAGPYEQYF. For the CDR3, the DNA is TGTGCCAGCATGCGTGGGGCGGGACCCTACGAGCAGTACTTC.

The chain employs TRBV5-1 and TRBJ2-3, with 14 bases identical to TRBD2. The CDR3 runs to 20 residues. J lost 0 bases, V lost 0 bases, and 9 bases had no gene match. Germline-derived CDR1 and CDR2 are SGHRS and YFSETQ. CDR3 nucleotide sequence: TGCGCCAGCAGCTTGGGGCCGGGACTAGCGGGGGCCCTTAGCACAGATACGCAGTATTTT. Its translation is CASSLGPGLAGALSTDTQYF.

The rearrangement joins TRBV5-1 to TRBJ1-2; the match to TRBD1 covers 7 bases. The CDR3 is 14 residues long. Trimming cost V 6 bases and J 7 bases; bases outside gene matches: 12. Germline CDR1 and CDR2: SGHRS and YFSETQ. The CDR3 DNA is TGCGCCAGCAACCTAGCGGGACAGACGTCTGGCTACACCTTC. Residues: CASNLAGQTSGYTF.

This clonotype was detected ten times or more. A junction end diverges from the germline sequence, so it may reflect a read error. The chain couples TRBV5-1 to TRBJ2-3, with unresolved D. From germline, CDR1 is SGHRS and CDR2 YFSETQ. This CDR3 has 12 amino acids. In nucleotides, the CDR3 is TGTGCCAGCAGCTTAAACACAGATACGCAGTATTTT. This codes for CASSLNTDTQYF.

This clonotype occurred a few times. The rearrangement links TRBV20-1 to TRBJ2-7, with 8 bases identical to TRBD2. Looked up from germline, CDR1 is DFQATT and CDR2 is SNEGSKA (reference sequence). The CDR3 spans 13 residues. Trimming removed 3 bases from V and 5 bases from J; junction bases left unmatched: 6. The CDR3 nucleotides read TGCAGTGCTAGCCCGGGAGGGCGTAACGAGCAGTACTTC. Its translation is CSASPGGRNEQYF.

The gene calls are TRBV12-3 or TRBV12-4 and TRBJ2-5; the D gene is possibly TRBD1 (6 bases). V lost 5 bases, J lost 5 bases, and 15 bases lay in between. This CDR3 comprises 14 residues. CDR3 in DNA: TGTGCCAGCAGTAGTCAGGGGTGGGGGGAGACCCAGTACTTC. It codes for CASSSQGWGETQYF.

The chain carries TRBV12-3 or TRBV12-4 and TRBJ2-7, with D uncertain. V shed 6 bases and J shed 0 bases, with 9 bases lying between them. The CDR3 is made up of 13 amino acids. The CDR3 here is CASRTTTSYEQYF. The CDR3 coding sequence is TGTGCCAGCAGAACAACTACCTCCTACGAGCAGTACTTC.

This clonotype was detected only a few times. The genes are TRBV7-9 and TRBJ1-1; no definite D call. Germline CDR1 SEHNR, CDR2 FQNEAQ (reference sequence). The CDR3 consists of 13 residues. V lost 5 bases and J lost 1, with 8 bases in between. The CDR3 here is CASSQEGNTEAFF. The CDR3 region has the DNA TGTGCCAGCAGCCAAGAAGGGAACACTGAAGCTTTCTTT.

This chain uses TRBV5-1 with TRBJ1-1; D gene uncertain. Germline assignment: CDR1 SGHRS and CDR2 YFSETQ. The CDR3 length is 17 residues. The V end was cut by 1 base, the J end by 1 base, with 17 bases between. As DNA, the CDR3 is TGCGCCAGCAGCTTGAACCTTGGAGGCAGCGGGAACACTGAAGCTTTCTTT. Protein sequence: CASSLNLGGSGNTEAFF.

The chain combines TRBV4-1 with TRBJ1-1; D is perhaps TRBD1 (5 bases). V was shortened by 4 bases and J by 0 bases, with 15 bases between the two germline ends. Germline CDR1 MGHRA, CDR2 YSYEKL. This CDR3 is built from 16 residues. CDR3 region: CASSPPPGGLNTEAFF. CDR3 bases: TGCGCCAGCAGCCCCCCCCCGGGGGGGTTGAACACTGAAGCTTTCTTT.

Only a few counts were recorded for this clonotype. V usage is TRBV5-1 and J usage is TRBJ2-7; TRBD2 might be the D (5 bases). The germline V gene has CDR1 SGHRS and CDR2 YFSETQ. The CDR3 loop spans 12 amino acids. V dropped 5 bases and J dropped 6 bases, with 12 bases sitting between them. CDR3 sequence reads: CASRGTGSEQYF. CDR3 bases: TGCGCCAGCAGGGGCACGGGGTCCGAGCAGTACTTC.

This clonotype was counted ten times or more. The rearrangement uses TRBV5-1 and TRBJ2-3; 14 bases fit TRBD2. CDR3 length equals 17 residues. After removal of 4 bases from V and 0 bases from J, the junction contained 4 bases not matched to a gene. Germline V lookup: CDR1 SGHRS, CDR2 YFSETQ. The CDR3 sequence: CASSLGLAGASTDTQYF. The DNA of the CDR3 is TGCGCCAGCAGCCTGGGACTAGCGGGAGCTAGCACAGATACGCAGTATTTT.

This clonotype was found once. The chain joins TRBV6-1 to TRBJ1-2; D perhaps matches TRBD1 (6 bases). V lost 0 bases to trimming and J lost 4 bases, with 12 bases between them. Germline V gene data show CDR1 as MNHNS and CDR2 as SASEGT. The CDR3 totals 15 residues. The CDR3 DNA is TGTGCCAGCAGTGAAGCGCCGGACAGCTTCTATGGCTACACCTTC. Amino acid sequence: CASSEAPDSFYGYTF.

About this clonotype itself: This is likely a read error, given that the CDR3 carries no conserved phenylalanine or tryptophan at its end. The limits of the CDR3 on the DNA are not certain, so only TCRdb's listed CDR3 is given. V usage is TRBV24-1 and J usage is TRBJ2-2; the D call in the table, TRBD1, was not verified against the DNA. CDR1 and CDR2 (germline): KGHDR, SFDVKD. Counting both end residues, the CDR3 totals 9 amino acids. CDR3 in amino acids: CATSDPAGA.

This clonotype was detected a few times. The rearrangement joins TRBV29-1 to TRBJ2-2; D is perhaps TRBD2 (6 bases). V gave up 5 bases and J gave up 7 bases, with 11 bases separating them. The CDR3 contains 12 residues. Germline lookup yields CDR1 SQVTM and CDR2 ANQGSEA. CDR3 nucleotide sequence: TGCAGCGTTCCCTGGGGGGTCGGGGAGCTGTTTTTT. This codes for CSVPWGVGELFF.

The CDR3 coding sequence is TGCGCCAGCAGCCAAGAAGGCGGAGTAGCCAAAAACATTCAGTACTTC. Translation: CASSQEGGVAKNIQYF. The rearrangement links TRBV4-1 to TRBJ2-4; unclear D gene. This CDR3 has 16 residues. V lost 0 bases and J lost 0, with 9 bases in between. Germline V gene data show CDR1 as MGHRA and CDR2 as YSYEKL.